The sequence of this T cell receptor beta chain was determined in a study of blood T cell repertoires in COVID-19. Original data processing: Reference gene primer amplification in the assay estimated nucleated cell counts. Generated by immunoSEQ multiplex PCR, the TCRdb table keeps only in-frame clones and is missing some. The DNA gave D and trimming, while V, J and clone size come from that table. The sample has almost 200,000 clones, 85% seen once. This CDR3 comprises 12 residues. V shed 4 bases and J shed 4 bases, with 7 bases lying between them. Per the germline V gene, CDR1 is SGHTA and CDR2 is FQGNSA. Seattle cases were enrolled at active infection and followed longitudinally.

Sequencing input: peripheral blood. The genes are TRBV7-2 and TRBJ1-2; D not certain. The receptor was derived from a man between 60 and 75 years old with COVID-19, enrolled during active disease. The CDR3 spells CASSSQSYGYTF. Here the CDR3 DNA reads TGTGCCAGCAGCTCTCAGTCCTATGGCTACACCTTC.